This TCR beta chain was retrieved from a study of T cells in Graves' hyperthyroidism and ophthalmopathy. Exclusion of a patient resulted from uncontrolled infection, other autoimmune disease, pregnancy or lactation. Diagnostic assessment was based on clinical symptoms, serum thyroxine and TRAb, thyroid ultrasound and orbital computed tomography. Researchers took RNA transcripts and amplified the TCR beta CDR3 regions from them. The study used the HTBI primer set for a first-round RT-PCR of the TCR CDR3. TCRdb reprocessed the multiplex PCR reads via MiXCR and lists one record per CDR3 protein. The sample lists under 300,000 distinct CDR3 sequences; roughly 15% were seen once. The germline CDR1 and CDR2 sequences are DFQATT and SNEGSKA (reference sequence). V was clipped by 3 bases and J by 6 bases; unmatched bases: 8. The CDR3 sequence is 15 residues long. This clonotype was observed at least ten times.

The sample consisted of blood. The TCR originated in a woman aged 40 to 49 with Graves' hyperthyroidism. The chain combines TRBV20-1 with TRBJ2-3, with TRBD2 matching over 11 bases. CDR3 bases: TGCAGTGCTAGGGACCTAGCGGGAGGACTCGATACGCAGTATTTT. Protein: CSARDLAGGLDTQYF.